These T cell receptor beta chains were read from a single sample in a study of human T cells and chemical hapten exposure. Each CDR3 protein is one row after TCRdb ran MiXCR on the 5' RACE reads. The repertoire holds tens of thousands of distinct CDR3 sequences, with about a sixth as singletons. The source of these receptors is a female donor in good health. CDR3s include the opening cysteine and the closing phenylalanine or tryptophan. The D gene is left open where the match is weak. Clone sizes are given selectively: once, few, many, or a class where the clone is expanded.

J gene: TRBJ1-3; D gene: -; clone size: many; V gene: TRBV6-5; CDR3 protein: CASQGEQNSGNTIYF; CDR3 DNA: TGTGCCAGTCAAGGGGAACAGAACTCTGGAAACACCATATATTTT
J gene: TRBJ2-2; D gene: TRBD1; clone size: few; V gene: TRBV7-9; CDR3 protein: CASSFAGTGQAGELFF; CDR3 DNA: TGTGCCAGCAGCTTTGCCGGGACAGGGCAGGCCGGGGAGCTGTTTTTT
J gene: TRBJ2-5; D gene: -; clone size: -; V gene: TRBV5-1; CDR3 protein: CASSSDILTGTETQYF; CDR3 DNA: TGCGCCAGCAGCTCAGACATTCTGACCGGAACAGAGACCCAGTACTTC
J gene: TRBJ1-1; D gene: TRBD1; clone size: few; V gene: TRBV29-1; CDR3 protein: CSVAPSPGQIMNTEAFF; CDR3 DNA: TGCAGCGTTGCCCCGTCTCCGGGACAGATCATGAACACTGAAGCTTTCTTT
J gene: TRBJ2-5; D gene: -; clone size: -; V gene: TRBV12-3/TRBV12-4; CDR3 protein: CASSFVGEETQYF; CDR3 DNA: TGTGCCAGCAGTTTTGTGGGAGAAGAGACCCAGTACTTC
J gene: TRBJ2-7; D gene: -; clone size: few; V gene: TRBV29-1; CDR3 protein: CSVGGQGRYEQYF; CDR3 DNA: TGCAGCGTTGGCGGGCAGGGCCGCTACGAGCAGTACTTC
J gene: TRBJ1-1; D gene: -; clone size: -; V gene: TRBV6-6; CDR3 protein: CASSYSSRNEAFF; CDR3 DNA: TGTGCCAGCAGTTACTCGAGTAGAAATGAAGCTTTCTTT
J gene: TRBJ2-3; D gene: TRBD1; clone size: -; V gene: TRBV7-2; CDR3 protein: CASSLEQGWDTQYF; CDR3 DNA: TGTGCCAGCAGCTTGGAACAGGGGTGGGATACGCAGTATTTT
J gene: TRBJ1-2; D gene: -; clone size: -; V gene: TRBV30; CDR3 protein: CAWSTIAEAAVYGYTF; CDR3 DNA: TGTGCCTGGAGTACCATCGCAGAGGCAGCGGTCTATGGCTACACCTTC
J gene: TRBJ1-1; D gene: -; clone size: -; V gene: TRBV2; CDR3 protein: CASSEYAGPKWNTEAFF; CDR3 DNA: TGTGCCAGCAGTGAATACGCGGGGCCCAAATGGAACACTGAAGCTTTCTTT
J gene: TRBJ2-1; D gene: -; clone size: -; V gene: TRBV6-2/TRBV6-3; CDR3 protein: CASSRGALNNEQFF; CDR3 DNA: TGTGCCAGCAGTCGTGGGGCGTTGAACAATGAGCAGTTCTTC
J gene: TRBJ2-7; D gene: -; clone size: -; V gene: TRBV6-1; CDR3 protein: CASLSTRNEQYF; CDR3 DNA: TGTGCCAGCTTAAGTACGAGGAACGAGCAGTACTTC
J gene: TRBJ2-3; D gene: TRBD2; clone size: once; V gene: TRBV18; CDR3 protein: CASSPGDGGADTQYF; CDR3 DNA: TGTGCCAGCTCACCTGGGGACGGGGGGGCAGATACGCAGTATTTT
J gene: TRBJ2-7; D gene: TRBD1; clone size: -; V gene: TRBV30; CDR3 protein: CAWGTGGYEQYF; CDR3 DNA: TGTGCCTGGGGGACAGGGGGCTACGAGCAGTACTTC
J gene: TRBJ2-1; D gene: -; clone size: -; V gene: TRBV6-2/TRBV6-3; CDR3 protein: CASSYAPGSSYNEQFF; CDR3 DNA: TGTGCCAGCAGTTATGCCCCAGGGAGCTCCTACAATGAGCAGTTCTTC
J gene: TRBJ1-5; D gene: -; clone size: few; V gene: TRBV28; CDR3 protein: CASSLGYPSAGSPPQHF; CDR3 DNA: TGTGCCAGCAGTTTGGGGTACCCATCGGCAGGGAGCCCGCCCCAGCATTTT
J gene: TRBJ2-6; D gene: -; clone size: -; V gene: TRBV6-5; CDR3 protein: CASSFDTPSGANVLTF; CDR3 DNA: TGTGCCAGCAGTTTCGACACCCCATCTGGGGCCAACGTCCTGACTTTC
J gene: TRBJ1-1; D gene: -; clone size: -; V gene: TRBV21-1; CDR3 protein: CASTQGGRLNTEAFF; CDR3 DNA: TGTGCCAGCACCCAAGGTGGCAGGCTGAACACTGAAGCTTTCTTT
J gene: TRBJ2-7; D gene: TRBD2; clone size: -; V gene: TRBV29-1; CDR3 protein: CSASRGRGQYF; CDR3 DNA: TGCAGCGCCAGTCGGGGGAGGGGGCAGTACTTC
J gene: TRBJ1-1; D gene: -; clone size: few; V gene: TRBV18; CDR3 protein: CASSPGGNEAFF; CDR3 DNA: TGTGCCAGCTCACCAGGGGGGAATGAAGCTTTCTTT
J gene: TRBJ2-3; D gene: TRBD2; clone size: many; V gene: TRBV6-1; CDR3 protein: CASSELAGGPDTQYF; CDR3 DNA: TGTGCCAGCAGTGAACTAGCGGGAGGGCCAGATACGCAGTATTTT
J gene: TRBJ2-3; D gene: TRBD1; clone size: -; V gene: TRBV12-3/TRBV12-4; CDR3 protein: CASTAQGAGTDTQYF; CDR3 DNA: TGTGCCAGCACCGCCCAGGGGGCTGGCACAGATACGCAGTATTTT
J gene: TRBJ1-2; D gene: TRBD1; clone size: -; V gene: TRBV6-5; CDR3 protein: CASVATGGGHGYTF; CDR3 DNA: TGTGCCAGCGTAGCAACAGGGGGGGGACATGGCTACACCTTC
J gene: TRBJ2-7; D gene: -; clone size: few; V gene: TRBV5-6; CDR3 protein: CASSTSYAYEQYF; CDR3 DNA: TGTGCCAGCAGTACGTCCTATGCCTACGAGCAGTACTTC
J gene: TRBJ1-1; D gene: -; clone size: few; V gene: TRBV10-3; CDR3 protein: CAISEGALINTEAFF; CDR3 DNA: TGTGCCATCAGTGAAGGTGCACTGATAAACACTGAAGCTTTCTTT
J gene: TRBJ2-1; D gene: -; clone size: few; V gene: TRBV20-1; CDR3 protein: CSARLGGSVGSNEQFF; CDR3 DNA: TGCAGTGCTAGGTTAGGGGGGAGCGTCGGTAGCAATGAGCAGTTCTTC
J gene: TRBJ1-5; D gene: -; clone size: -; V gene: TRBV19; CDR3 protein: CASSPYTGMSNQPQHF; CDR3 DNA: TGTGCCAGTAGTCCGTACACAGGGATGAGCAATCAGCCCCAGCATTTT
J gene: TRBJ1-3; D gene: TRBD1; clone size: -; V gene: TRBV29-1; CDR3 protein: CSVAQGASGNTIYF; CDR3 DNA: TGCAGCGTTGCACAGGGGGCCTCTGGAAACACCATATATTTT
J gene: TRBJ1-1; D gene: -; clone size: -; V gene: TRBV12-3/TRBV12-4; CDR3 protein: CASSLERNTEAFF; CDR3 DNA: TGTGCCAGCAGTTTGGAGAGGAACACTGAAGCTTTCTTT
J gene: TRBJ1-1; D gene: -; clone size: medium-sized; V gene: TRBV3-1; CDR3 protein: CASSQVRGGSEAFF; CDR3 DNA: TGTGCCAGCAGCCAAGTACGTGGGGGGTCTGAAGCTTTCTTT
J gene: TRBJ1-3; D gene: -; clone size: many; V gene: TRBV7-2; CDR3 protein: CASSLEIASSGNTIYF; CDR3 DNA: TGTGCCAGCAGCTTAGAGATAGCCTCCTCTGGAAACACCATATATTTT
J gene: TRBJ2-1; D gene: TRBD2; clone size: -; V gene: TRBV10-3; CDR3 protein: CAISEPRLASEQFF; CDR3 DNA: TGTGCCATCAGTGAGCCTAGACTAGCGAGTGAGCAGTTCTTC
J gene: TRBJ1-1; D gene: TRBD1; clone size: few; V gene: TRBV29-1; CDR3 protein: CSVQGGRTEAFF; CDR3 DNA: TGCAGCGTCCAGGGGGGTCGTACTGAAGCTTTCTTT
J gene: TRBJ2-1; D gene: -; clone size: few; V gene: TRBV7-2; CDR3 protein: CASSLDSGGSRLQFF; CDR3 DNA: TGTGCCAGCAGCTTAGATTCTGGGGGGAGCAGATTGCAGTTCTTC
J gene: TRBJ2-1; D gene: TRBD1; clone size: few; V gene: TRBV9; CDR3 protein: CASSSRAGTAYNEQFF; CDR3 DNA: TGTGCCAGCAGCTCCAGAGCCGGGACAGCCTACAATGAGCAGTTCTTC
J gene: TRBJ1-2; D gene: -; clone size: many; V gene: TRBV20-1; CDR3 protein: CSAPLTGEGGYTF; CDR3 DNA: TGCAGTGCTCCTCTGACGGGGGAAGGAGGCTACACCTTC
J gene: TRBJ2-1; D gene: -; clone size: -; V gene: TRBV7-8; CDR3 protein: CASSQGTTAYNEQFF; CDR3 DNA: TGTGCCAGCAGCCAAGGGACCACGGCCTACAATGAGCAGTTCTTC
J gene: TRBJ2-5; D gene: TRBD2; clone size: -; V gene: TRBV24-1; CDR3 protein: CATSERGLAGIQETQYF; CDR3 DNA: TGTGCCACCAGTGAAAGGGGACTAGCGGGTATACAAGAGACCCAGTACTTC
J gene: TRBJ2-3; D gene: -; clone size: few; V gene: TRBV20-1; CDR3 protein: CSANRLGGLGTDTQYF; CDR3 DNA: TGCAGTGCTAACCGTCTGGGGGGCCTAGGCACAGATACGCAGTATTTT
J gene: TRBJ1-1; D gene: TRBD1; clone size: few; V gene: TRBV5-8; CDR3 protein: CASSPQTGVNFF; CDR3 DNA: TGTGCCAGCAGCCCACAGACAGGGGTTAATTTCTTT
J gene: TRBJ1-1; D gene: -; clone size: -; V gene: TRBV4-3; CDR3 protein: CASSQDWFKGGGSAEAFF; CDR3 DNA: TGCGCCAGCAGCCAAGATTGGTTTAAGGGAGGGGGGTCGGCTGAAGCTTTCTTT
J gene: TRBJ1-6; D gene: TRBD1; clone size: few; V gene: TRBV7-2; CDR3 protein: CASSLLTGGGLHF; CDR3 DNA: TGTGCCAGCAGCTTACTAACAGGGGGCGGGCTCCACTTT
J gene: TRBJ2-3; D gene: -; clone size: -; V gene: TRBV29-1; CDR3 protein: CSEQSTDTQYF; CDR3 DNA: TGCAGCGAACAGTCCACAGATACGCAGTATTTT
J gene: TRBJ2-1; D gene: -; clone size: -; V gene: TRBV29-1; CDR3 protein: CSVDRGSGSSYNEQFF; CDR3 DNA: TGCAGCGTTGATCGGGGGTCGGGGTCTTCCTACAATGAGCAGTTCTTC
J gene: TRBJ2-4; D gene: TRBD1; clone size: few; V gene: TRBV20-1; CDR3 protein: CSARMAGDRGSNIQYF; CDR3 DNA: TGCAGTGCTAGAATGGCAGGGGACAGGGGATCAAACATTCAGTACTTC
J gene: TRBJ1-1; D gene: -; clone size: -; V gene: TRBV18; CDR3 protein: CASSPFPSAAGGYTEAFF; CDR3 DNA: TGTGCCAGCTCACCTTTTCCCTCGGCGGCAGGAGGGTACACTGAAGCTTTCTTT
J gene: TRBJ2-1; D gene: TRBD2; clone size: few; V gene: TRBV20-1; CDR3 protein: CSTLDVGLAGASREQFF; CDR3 DNA: TGCAGTACCCTAGACGTGGGACTAGCGGGAGCCTCCCGGGAGCAGTTCTTC
J gene: TRBJ2-5; D gene: -; clone size: -; V gene: TRBV28; CDR3 protein: CASSRGVETQYF; CDR3 DNA: TGTGCCAGCAGTCGAGGGGTGGAGACCCAGTACTTC
J gene: TRBJ2-1; D gene: TRBD2; clone size: few; V gene: TRBV20-1; CDR3 protein: CSASAGGAEQFF; CDR3 DNA: TGCAGTGCTTCAGCGGGAGGGGCTGAGCAGTTCTTC